In this sample, the clone carrying this TCR beta chain is medium-sized. The antigen is undetermined. Naive CD8 sequencing libraries were generated from about 21,000 to 970,000 sorted cells, with 10%, 30% or 50% RNA as input. For naive CD8 T cells, sorting used the CD8+CD4-CCR7+CD45RA+ phenotype. This sample was included in a study of molecular identifiers for immune sequencing clone quantification. Findings and limits, study-wide: Clones carrying above 20 RNA copies accounted for over 97% of effector molecules, under 1% in naive cells.

Germline CDR1 SEHNR, CDR2 FQNEAQ (reference sequence). This CDR3 is 15 amino acids long. V was clipped by 0 bases and J by 6 bases; unmatched bases: 5. TCRdb fed the PCR reads into MiXCR, producing one record per CDR3 protein. The table records about 10,000 distinct CDR3 sequences, around 20% of them present only once. This sequence joins TRBV7-9 and TRBJ2-3, with 8 bases aligning to TRBD1. The sequence was obtained from a human donor in good health. Some libraries in this study had Jurkat cell RNA spiked in. Sequenced material: naive CD8+ T cells from blood, with Jurkat cell RNA spiked in. Sample subset: FACS-sorted CD8+CD4-CCR7+CD45RA+ naive T cells. The CDR3 DNA reads TGTGCCAGCAGCTTAGCGGACAGGGAACCCGATACGCAGTATTTT. It encodes CASSLADREPDTQYF.